This T cell receptor beta chain was recovered during a study of Ad26.COV2.S vaccination and SARS-CoV-2 variants. The treatment is: about 20 received Ad26.COV2.S at low or high dose, single or two shots; a few received placebo; per-sample allocation not given. Day 63 after the first vaccine or placebo injection was the time point for sampling. TCRdb keeps only in-frame clones here, not all; method: immunoSEQ multiplex PCR. This sample yields over 400,000 clones, of which 90% are seen a single time; roughly 4.3% belongs to the top ten. With V trimmed by 5 bases and J by 3 bases, 9 bases remained unmatched. Germline lookup yields CDR1 SNHLY and CDR2 FYNNEI. The CDR3 contains 15 residues.

This TCR was recovered from a person between 18 and 65 years old who received the Ad26.COV2.S COVID-19 vaccine or a placebo. The starting material was peripheral blood, obtained in a trial of Ad26.COV2.S vaccine versus placebo. V and J are TRBV2 and TRBJ1-2; 7 bases line up with TRBD1. The CDR3 reads CASSKDRPTDYGYTF. CDR3 sequence (DNA): TGTGCCAGCAGTAAGGACAGGCCCACAGACTATGGCTACACCTTC.